A single sample is the source of the 29 T cell receptor beta chains below, sequenced in a study of CD8 T cells in ankylosing spondylitis. TCRdb reanalysed the 5' RACE reads using MiXCR and keeps one entry per CDR3 protein. The data show some 150,000 distinct CDR3 sequences, about an eighth seen once. The specimen sequenced was blood, either unsorted or a sorted T cell fraction (not recorded which). These receptor sequences come from a female donor with ankylosing spondylitis or in good health (not recorded which).

This clonotype was recorded many times. This rearrangement joins TRBV5-1 to TRBJ2-3; 10 bases are a match to TRBD1. After removal of 2 bases from V and 7 bases from J, the junction contained 10 bases not matched to a gene. The germline V gene encodes CDR1 SGHRS and CDR2 YFSETQ. The CDR3 is 16 residues long. In nucleotides, the CDR3 is TGCGCCAGCAGCTTACCGGGACAGGGGAGCCCATATACGCAGTATTTT. This translates into CASSLPGQGSPYTQYF.

This clonotype came up many times. The chain employs TRBV2 and TRBJ2-7; 7 positions match TRBD1. V gave up 6 bases and J gave up 3 bases; unmatched junction bases: 11. The CDR3 contains 15 residues. Germline-derived CDR1 and CDR2 are SNHLY and FYNNEI. This CDR3 reads CASRDGTEPIYEQYF. CDR3 nucleotides: TGTGCCAGCAGAGATGGGACAGAGCCGATCTACGAGCAGTACTTC.

Ten or more counts support this clonotype. The chain is built from TRBV5-1 and TRBJ2-3; 7 bases agree with TRBD2. Germline CDR1 SGHRS, CDR2 YFSETQ. This CDR3 is 16 amino acids long. The V and J ends lost 6 bases and 0 bases, in that order; junction bases with no gene match: 10. The CDR3 reads CASTPRNSGSTDTQYF. The CDR3 DNA sequence: TGCGCCAGCACCCCGAGGAATAGCGGGAGCACAGATACGCAGTATTTT.

This clonotype was counted ten times or more. This rearrangement joins TRBV11-2 to TRBJ2-5; 7 bases agree with TRBD2. This CDR3 comprises 15 residues. The V and J ends lost 4 bases and 5 bases, in that order; junction bases with no gene match: 10. CDR1 and CDR2 from the germline V gene are SGHAT and FQNNGV. The CDR3 DNA reads TGTGCCAGCAGCTCCCCCCGGGGGGATGATGAGACCCAGTACTTC. Amino acids: CASSSPRGDDETQYF.

This clonotype has a count of ten or more. The rearrangement joins TRBV4-2 to TRBJ2-3; 9 bases align to TRBD2. Germline V gene data show CDR1 as LGHNA and CDR2 as YNFKEQ. V was clipped by 3 bases and J by 0 bases; unmatched bases: 1. The CDR3 spans 15 residues. CDR3 nucleotides: TGTGCCAGCAGCCAGCTAGCGGGGAGCACAGATACGCAGTATTTT. Translation gives CASSQLAGSTDTQYF.

This clonotype appeared many times. The chain couples TRBV11-2 to TRBJ2-7; TRBD2 matches 8 bases. The CDR3 length is 15 residues. Germline V gene lookup returns CDR1 SGHAT and CDR2 FQNNGV. With 2 bases clipped from V and 5 bases from J, the junction kept 8 bases outside the gene matches. CDR3 in amino acids: CASSLSLAGIHEQYF. The CDR3 DNA is TGTGCCAGCAGCTTAAGTCTAGCGGGTATCCACGAGCAGTACTTC.

Only a few counts were recorded for this clonotype. This chain connects TRBV7-8 to TRBJ2-5; perhaps TRBD2 as D (6 bases). This CDR3 has 13 amino acids. The germline gives CDR1 SGHVS, CDR2 FQNEAQ. V was trimmed by 10 bases and J by 5 bases, leaving 17 bases between them. The CDR3 spells CATGDFPRETQYF. The CDR3 DNA is TGTGCCACGGGGGACTTCCCCAGGGAGACCCAGTACTTC.

This clonotype has a count of ten or more. The rearrangement uses TRBV29-1 and TRBJ2-5; 7 bases line up with TRBD2. The CDR3 contains 14 residues. Germline loops: CDR1 SQVTM, CDR2 ANQGSEA. V was pared by 4 bases and J by 5 bases, with 10 bases of the junction left unmatched. This CDR3 is CSVGMGGPPETQYF. In nucleotides, the CDR3 is TGCAGCGTTGGGATGGGAGGGCCGCCCGAGACCCAGTACTTC.

This clonotype was seen repeatedly, ten times or more. The chain carries TRBV20-1 and TRBJ1-1; 9 positions match TRBD1. CDR1 is DFQATT and CDR2 is SNEGSKA in the germline V gene (reference sequence). There are 14 residues in the CDR3. V lost 3 bases, J lost 2 bases, and 4 bases stayed unmatched. As DNA, the CDR3 is TGCAGTGCTAGGGGCACAGGGGGCAACACTGAAGCTTTCTTT. This translates into CSARGTGGNTEAFF.

This clonotype was detected many times. The chain is built from TRBV4-1 and TRBJ1-1; D remains ambiguous. Germline V gives CDR1 MGHRA, CDR2 YSYEKL. The CDR3 is 15 residues long. Trimming took off 4 bases at V and 1 base at J, with 13 bases between the two ends. The CDR3 bases are TGCGCCAGCAGCCGCGAGGGTTTGAGGAACACTGAAGCTTTCTTT. This encodes CASSREGLRNTEAFF.

This clonotype was seen repeatedly, ten times or more. The rearrangement links TRBV7-9 to TRBJ2-5; 7 nucleotides line up with TRBD2. The CDR3 length is 16 residues. V was pared by 3 bases and J by 1 base, with 8 bases of the junction left unmatched. Germline V lookup: CDR1 SEHNR, CDR2 FQNEAQ (reference sequence). The CDR3 nucleotides are TGTGCCAGCAGCTTTACCTACAGCGGGGTCCAAGAGACCCAGTACTTC. This encodes CASSFTYSGVQETQYF.

There are many counts of this clonotype. The rearrangement uses TRBV24-1 and TRBJ2-7; TRBD2 matches 11 bases. The CDR3 length is 17 residues. CDR1 and CDR2 from the germline V gene are KGHDR and SFDVKD. The junction had 11 bases not matched to a gene; V was cut back by 2 bases and J by 6 bases. CDR3 loop: CATSDSSQGLAASEQYF. DNA of the CDR3: TGTGCCACCAGTGATTCCTCCCAGGGACTAGCGGCTAGCGAGCAGTACTTC.

This chain joins TRBV6-1 and TRBJ1-1; the match to TRBD1 covers 9 bases. Germline V gene sequence: CDR1 MNHNS, CDR2 SASEGT. This CDR3 region has 14 residues. The V segment lost 3 bases and the J segment 5 bases; nucleotides outside the gene matches: 4. As DNA, the CDR3 is TGTGCCAGCAGTGAGATGGGACAGGGAACTGAAGCTTTCTTT. Protein: CASSEMGQGTEAFF.

This clonotype was seen repeatedly, ten times or more. The gene calls are TRBV29-1 and TRBJ1-2; tentatively, D is TRBD1 (5 bases). Per the germline V gene, CDR1 is SQVTM and CDR2 is ANQGSEA. V lost 5 bases and J 4 bases, leaving 14 bases between the germline ends. This CDR3 spans 13 amino acids. The DNA of the CDR3 is TGCAGCGTTTTGACAGCGAACCCCTATGGCTACACCTTC. This codes for CSVLTANPYGYTF.

The sample holds a few counts of this clonotype. The chain employs TRBV7-7 and TRBJ2-3, with D maybe TRBD1 (6 bases). The germline V and J ends were trimmed by 4 bases and 8 bases, with 22 bases remaining between them. This CDR3 is 16 amino acids long. Germline values: CDR1 SSHAT, CDR2 FNYEAQ (reference sequence). The CDR3 protein is CASSSRSLAEGVTQYF. As DNA, the CDR3 is TGTGCCAGCAGCTCTCGCTCACTGGCTGAGGGGGTTACGCAGTATTTT.

The chain links TRBV4-2 to TRBJ2-5, with D possibly TRBD1 on 8 matching bases. In germline, CDR1 is LGHNA, CDR2 YNFKEQ. V dropped 2 bases and J dropped 2 bases, with 27 bases sitting between them. The CDR3 runs 20 residues. In nucleotides, the CDR3 is TGTGCCAGCAGCCAATTTGCCCCAGGACAGGGCGGGGGAGGACAAGAGACCCAGTACTTC. Its translation is CASSQFAPGQGGGGQETQYF.

This clonotype was counted at least ten times. This chain joins TRBV15 and TRBJ2-1, with 9 bases fitting TRBD2. The J segment lost 5 bases and the V segment lost 1 base, leaving 12 bases of the junction unmatched. The CDR3 loop spans 18 amino acids. Germline CDR1 reads LNHNV; CDR2 reads YYDKDF (reference sequence). The CDR3 reads CATSRGYSGGGMHNEQFF. The CDR3 bases are TGTGCCACCAGCAGAGGTTATAGCGGGGGAGGTATGCACAATGAGCAGTTCTTC. The full variable domain, in which reference TRBV15 and TRBJ2-1 provide the parts outside the CDR3, is DAMVIQNPRYQVTQFGKPVTLSCSQTLNHNVMYWYQQKSSQAPKLLFHYYDKDFNNEADTPDNFQSRRPNTSFCFLDIRSPGLGDTAMYLCATSRGYSGGGMHNEQFFGPGTRLTVL.

In its sample, this clonotype was seen many times. The rearrangement links TRBV14 to TRBJ2-1; 13 bases fit TRBD2. The CDR3 is made up of 21 amino acids. CDR1 is SGHDN, CDR2 FVKESK, per germline. Trimming removed 0 bases from V and 2 bases from J; junction bases left unmatched: 13. CDR3 coding DNA: TGTGCCAGCAGCCAAGATAAGTGGACTAGCGGGAGATGGGGCCCCTACAATGAGCAGTTCTTC. This codes for CASSQDKWTSGRWGPYNEQFF.

This clonotype was seen repeatedly, ten times or more. The DNA of the CDR3 is TGCAGCGTTGACCCGGGTGGGAATGAGCAGTTCTTC. This translates into CSVDPGGNEQFF. This chain joins TRBV29-1 and TRBJ2-1; D remains ambiguous. Germline loops: CDR1 SQVTM, CDR2 ANQGSEA. CDR3 length equals 12 residues. V was cut by 3 bases and J by 7 bases, with 10 bases left in between.

This clonotype was seen repeatedly, ten times or more. The rearrangement links TRBV2 to TRBJ2-1; D unresolved. Trimming took 3 bases from V and 3 from J, leaving 3 bases between them. The CDR3 has 12 residues. Germline V gene data show CDR1 as SNHLY and CDR2 as FYNNEI. The CDR3 region is CASSEYYNEQFF. In DNA form, the CDR3 reads TGTGCCAGCAGTGAGTACTACAATGAGCAGTTCTTC.

This clonotype has more than one count but fewer than ten. The chain has TRBV5-1 and TRBJ1-1; 9 nucleotides agree with TRBD1. The CDR3 totals 14 residues. V gave up 2 bases and J gave up 4 bases; unmatched junction bases: 3. Germline CDR1 reads SGHRS; CDR2 reads YFSETQ. The CDR3 sequence: CASSFSTGGTEAFF. In DNA, the CDR3 is TGCGCCAGCAGCTTTTCGACAGGGGGCACTGAAGCTTTCTTT.

This clonotype was observed many times. The chain uses TRBV20-1 and TRBJ1-5, with D uncertain. This CDR3 has 13 amino acids. Germline V gene sequence: CDR1 DFQATT, CDR2 SNEGSKA (reference sequence). V lost 5 bases and J 2 bases, leaving 10 bases between the germline ends. For the CDR3, the DNA is TGCAGTGCTCCGACGGAGGGCAATCAGCCCCAGCATTTT. It encodes CSAPTEGNQPQHF.

In this sample, this clonotype turned up many times. J is TRBJ2-5 and V is TRBV7-9; D perhaps matches TRBD2 (6 bases). V lost 6 bases and J 3 bases, leaving 14 bases between the germline ends. The V gene's germline CDR1 is SEHNR and CDR2 FQNEAQ (reference sequence). The CDR3 spans 14 residues. The CDR3 loop is CASRTGGLEETQYF. The CDR3, as DNA: TGTGCCAGCAGAACCGGGGGACTGGAAGAGACCCAGTACTTC.

This clonotype was found many times. This chain links TRBV29-1 with TRBJ1-1; 8 bases align to TRBD1. The CDR3 length is 12 residues. Unmatched junction bases numbered 6, after V lost 7 bases and J lost 5 bases. Germline V lookup: CDR1 SQVTM, CDR2 ANQGSEA. The CDR3 region is CSGSGGYTEAFF. CDR3 in DNA: TGCAGCGGCTCAGGGGGCTATACTGAAGCTTTCTTT.

At least ten counts were recorded for this clonotype. The V and J genes are TRBV12-3 or TRBV12-4 and TRBJ1-5; D call uncertain. The V end was cut by 6 bases, the J end by 5 bases, with 8 bases between. The CDR3 totals 12 residues. Here the CDR3 reads CASRYGDQPQHF. The CDR3 bases are TGTGCCAGCAGATATGGAGATCAGCCCCAGCATTTT.

This clonotype has ten or more counts. This chain links TRBV20-1 with TRBJ2-7; 13 bases match TRBD2. The CDR3 is made up of 18 amino acids. The V and J ends lost 0 bases and 6 bases, in that order; junction bases with no gene match: 14. The V gene's germline CDR1 is DFQATT and CDR2 SNEGSKA (reference sequence). CDR3 residues: CSARDPLGTSGIGGEQYF. The CDR3 DNA follows: TGCAGTGCTAGAGATCCCCTTGGGACTAGCGGGATAGGAGGCGAGCAGTACTTC.

This clonotype was counted many times. The gene calls are TRBV12-3 or TRBV12-4 and TRBJ2-2; D is ambiguous. V lost 5 bases, J lost 8 bases, and 15 bases lay in between. The length of the CDR3 is 14 residues. The CDR3, as DNA: TGTGCCAGCAGTAAGACGCGCACAGCGGGGGAGCTGTTTTTT. Translation: CASSKTRTAGELFF.

The chain combines TRBV6-6 with TRBJ2-2, with TRBD2 as a possible D gene (6 bases). V was cut by 5 bases and J by 1 base, with 14 bases left in between. The CDR3 loop spans 16 amino acids. CDR1 and CDR2 (germline): MNHNY, SVGAGI (reference sequence). The CDR3 DNA is TGTGCCAGCAGTACTCTAGGAGGGGAGAACACCGGGGAGCTGTTTTTT. Translation gives CASSTLGGENTGELFF.

Many counts were recorded for this clonotype. The CDR3 DNA follows: TGTGCCAGCAGTTACAGGGGACGGGAGACCCAGTACTTC. This sequence encodes CASSYRGRETQYF. J is TRBJ2-5 and V is TRBV6-5; D is perhaps TRBD1 or TRBD2 (5 bases each). The V gene's germline CDR1 is MNHEY and CDR2 SVGAGI. Trimming cost V 2 bases and J 5 bases, with 9 bases left between them. The CDR3 extends over 13 amino acids.